The rows below give T cell receptor beta chains drawn from one sample of a study of cytomegalovirus exposure and HLA in healthy donors. TCRdb keeps only in-frame clones here, not all; method: immunoSEQ multiplex PCR. The sample contains under 150,000 clones, around 60% of which appear only once. The specimen sequenced was PBMCs. The receptors were gathered from a woman aged 40-49 years in good health and CMV-seropositive. Each CDR3 is given with its conserved first and last residue. The D gene is left open where the match is weak.

v_call,d_call,cdr3_aa
TRBV19,NA,CASRHREIEDNQPQHF
TRBV4-1,NA,CASSLVTGYDKETQYF
TRBV7-9,TRBD1,CASSLSGQGETQYF
TRBV19,TRBD1,CASSPRTLIPGQGGNQPQHF
TRBV7-9,NA,CASSQAGGWEKLFF
TRBV9,NA,CASSPAGPSNEKLFF
TRBV4-2,TRBD1,CASSQSTGVFNSPLHF
TRBV9,TRBD2,CASSASGRVNNEQFF
TRBV9,TRBD2,CASSEPSGIAYNEQFF
TRBV30,NA,CAWSRGTDTQYF
TRBV30,TRBD2,CAWSPSGPYEQYF
TRBV28,TRBD2,CASRPLAGLNTDTQYF
TRBV4-1,NA,CASRPQGSSSYNEQFF
TRBV7-2,TRBD1,CASSPRGGNQPQHF
TRBV11-2,TRBD1,CASSLDRGHNQPQHF
TRBV27,TRBD1,CASSWDRFYGYTF